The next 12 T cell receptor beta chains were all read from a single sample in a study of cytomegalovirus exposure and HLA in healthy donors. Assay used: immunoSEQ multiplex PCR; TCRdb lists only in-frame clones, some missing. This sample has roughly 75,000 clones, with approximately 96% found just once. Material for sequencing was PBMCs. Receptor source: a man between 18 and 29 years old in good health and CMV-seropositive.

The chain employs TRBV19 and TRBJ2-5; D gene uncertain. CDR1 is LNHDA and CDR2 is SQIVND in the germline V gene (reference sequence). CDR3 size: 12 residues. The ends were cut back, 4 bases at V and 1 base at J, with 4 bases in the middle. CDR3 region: CASSRLQETQYF. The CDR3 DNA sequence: TGTGCCAGTAGTAGACTCCAAGAGACCCAGTACTTC. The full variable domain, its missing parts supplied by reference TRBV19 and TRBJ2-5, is DGGITQSPKYLFRKEGQNVTLSCEQNLNHDAMYWYRQDPGQGLRLIYYSQIVNDFQKGDIAEGYSVSREKKESFPLTVTSAQKNPTAFYLCASSRLQETQYFGPGTRLLVL.

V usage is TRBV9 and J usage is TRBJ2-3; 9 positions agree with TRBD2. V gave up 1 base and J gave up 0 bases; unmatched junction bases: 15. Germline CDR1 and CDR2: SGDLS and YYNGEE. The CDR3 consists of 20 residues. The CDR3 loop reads CASSVLPGLAGGPSTDTQYF. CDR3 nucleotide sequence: TGTGCCAGCAGCGTACTCCCCGGGCTGGCGGGGGGGCCTAGCACAGATACGCAGTATTTT.

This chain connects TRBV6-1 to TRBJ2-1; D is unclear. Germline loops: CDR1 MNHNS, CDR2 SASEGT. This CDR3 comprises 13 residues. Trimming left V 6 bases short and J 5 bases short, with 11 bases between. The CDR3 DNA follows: TGTGCCAGCAGAGGCGGAATCCACAATGAGCAGTTCTTC. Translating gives CASRGGIHNEQFF.

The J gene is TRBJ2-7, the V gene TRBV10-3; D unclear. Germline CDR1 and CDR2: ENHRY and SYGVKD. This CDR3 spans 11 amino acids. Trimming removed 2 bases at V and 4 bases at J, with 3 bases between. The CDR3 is CAISETYEQYF. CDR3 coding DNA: TGTGCCATCAGTGAGACATACGAGCAGTACTTC.

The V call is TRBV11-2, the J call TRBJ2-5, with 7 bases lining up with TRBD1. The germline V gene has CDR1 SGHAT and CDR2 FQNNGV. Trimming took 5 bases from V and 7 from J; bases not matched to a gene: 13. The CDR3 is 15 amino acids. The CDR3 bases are TGTGCCAGCAGCATCAGGACAGGTGCTTTTGGGACCCAGTACTTC. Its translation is CASSIRTGAFGTQYF.

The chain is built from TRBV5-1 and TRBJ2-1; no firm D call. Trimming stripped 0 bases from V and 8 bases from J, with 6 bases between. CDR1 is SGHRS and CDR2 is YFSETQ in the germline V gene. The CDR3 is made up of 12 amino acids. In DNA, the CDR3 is TGCGCCAGCAGCTTGGCGGGTGATGAGCAGTTCTTC. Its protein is CASSLAGDEQFF.

CDR3 in amino acids: CSVPQGSYGYTF. CDR3 DNA sequence: TGCAGCGTCCCACAGGGGTCCTATGGCTACACCTTC. The chain couples TRBV29-1 to TRBJ1-2, with 7 bases identical to TRBD1. J was trimmed by 4 bases and V by 6 bases; bases with no gene match: 5. Germline CDR1 is SQVTM and CDR2 is ANQGSEA. The CDR3 covers 12 residues.

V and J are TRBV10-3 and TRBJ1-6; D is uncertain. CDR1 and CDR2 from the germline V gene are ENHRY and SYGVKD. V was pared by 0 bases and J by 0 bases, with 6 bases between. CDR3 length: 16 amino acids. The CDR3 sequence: CAISESGSSYNSPLHF. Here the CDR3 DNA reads TGTGCCATCAGTGAGTCGGGGAGCTCCTATAATTCACCCCTCCACTTT.

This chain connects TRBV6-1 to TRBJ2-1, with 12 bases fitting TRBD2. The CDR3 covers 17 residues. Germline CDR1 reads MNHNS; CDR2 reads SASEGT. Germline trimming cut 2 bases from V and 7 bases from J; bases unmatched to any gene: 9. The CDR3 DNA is TGTGCCAGCAGTGAACCTCGACTAGCGGGAGCCGGAAATGAGCAGTTCTTC. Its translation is CASSEPRLAGAGNEQFF.

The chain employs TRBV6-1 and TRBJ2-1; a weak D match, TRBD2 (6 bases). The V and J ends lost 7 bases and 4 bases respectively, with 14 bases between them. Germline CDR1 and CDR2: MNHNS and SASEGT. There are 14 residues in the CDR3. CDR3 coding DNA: TGTGCCAGCACCCGTAGCGGCCCTTACAATGAGCAGTTCTTC. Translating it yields CASTRSGPYNEQFF.

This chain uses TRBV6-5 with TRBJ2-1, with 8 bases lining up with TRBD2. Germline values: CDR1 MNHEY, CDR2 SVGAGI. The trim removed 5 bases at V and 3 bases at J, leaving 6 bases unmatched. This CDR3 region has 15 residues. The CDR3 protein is CASSPRGLGYNEQFF. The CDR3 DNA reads TGTGCCAGCAGTCCGCGGGGACTAGGCTACAATGAGCAGTTCTTC.

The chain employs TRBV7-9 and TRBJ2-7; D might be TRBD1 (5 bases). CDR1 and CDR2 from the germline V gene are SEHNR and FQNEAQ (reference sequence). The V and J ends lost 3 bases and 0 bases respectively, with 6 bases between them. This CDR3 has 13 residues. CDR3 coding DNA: TGTGCCAGCAGCTTCGACAGCTCCTACGAGCAGTACTTC. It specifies CASSFDSSYEQYF.